The text below deals with one T cell receptor (beta chain). Its antigen is still unknown. The source of the sample is a study of T cells in Graves' hyperthyroidism and ophthalmopathy. TCR beta CDR3 region amplification was performed from RNA transcripts. TCR CDR3 regions were first amplified by RT-PCR with HTBI primers. TCRdb re-derived calls from the multiplex PCR reads in MiXCR, one entry per CDR3 protein. The table lists some 800,000 distinct CDR3 sequences, about two fifths of them singletons, with approximately 8.7% in the top ten. General study results and limits: Blood also showed most of the thyroid clonotypes that were expanded above 0.001.

This receptor was identified in a man aged 18 to 29 with Graves' hyperthyroidism. The specimen sequenced was blood.

CDR3 loop: CASSLALGGQTEAFF. The CDR3 coding sequence is TGTGCCAGCAGCTTAGCGTTGGGGGGGCAAACTGAAGCTTTCTTT. V gene TRBV7-9 combines with J gene TRBJ1-1; TRBD1 might be the D (6 bases). The CDR3 length is 15 residues. Germline CDR1 SEHNR, CDR2 FQNEAQ (reference sequence). V shed 0 bases and J shed 5 bases, with 13 bases lying between them.